The 8 T cell receptor beta chains reported below all come from one sample, sequenced in a study of control samples from healthy donors and cancer patients. TCRdb's copy holds only in-frame clones and misses some; the assay was immunoSEQ multiplex PCR. This sample has 130,000 or so clones, with roughly 92% found just once. Sequencing was done on a sample of blood. These receptors came from a man aged 35-49 years in good health.

This clone has just one count. The rearrangement joins TRBV18 to TRBJ1-1; D is uncertain. The germline CDR1 and CDR2 sequences are KGHSH and LQKENI. This CDR3 spans 12 amino acids. V was cut by 0 bases and J by 5 bases, with 4 bases left in between. CDR3 in amino acids: CASSPPGTEAFF. CDR3 bases: TGTGCCAGCTCACCACCAGGAACTGAAGCTTTCTTT.

J is TRBJ1-5 and V is TRBV2; weak D call: TRBD1 (5 bases). Germline CDR1 and CDR2: SNHLY and FYNNEI. Trimming shortened V by 3 bases and J by 3 bases, and 12 bases separated the two germline ends. This CDR3 is 15 amino acids long. CDR3 sequence: CASSDGTANNQPQHF. The CDR3 DNA is TGTGCCAGCAGTGATGGGACGGCTAACAATCAGCCCCAGCATTTT. Together with reference TRBV2 and TRBJ1-5, the CDR3 gives the full variable domain: EPEVTQTPSHQVTQMGQEVILRCVPISNHLYFYWYRQILGQKVEFLVSFYNNEISEKSEIFDDQFSVERPDGSNFTLKIRSTKLEDSAMYFCASSDGTANNQPQHFGDGTRLSIL.

V usage is TRBV25-1 and J usage is TRBJ2-7; perhaps TRBD2 as D (6 bases). In germline, CDR1 is MGHDK, CDR2 SYGVNS. The CDR3 is 13 residues long. Trimming pared 7 bases from V and 2 bases from J, leaving 12 bases between. The CDR3: CASTEGRTYEQYF. The CDR3, as DNA: TGTGCCAGCACCGAGGGGAGGACCTACGAGCAGTACTTC.

The chain carries TRBV28 and TRBJ1-6; 8 nucleotides agree with TRBD1. The CDR3 is 15 amino acids. CDR1 and CDR2 (germline): MDHEN, SYDVKM. Trimming at V came to 4 bases and at J to 9 bases, leaving 8 bases not matched to a gene. The CDR3 spells CASSSTGAGGSPLHF. Here the CDR3 DNA reads TGTGCCAGCAGTTCGACAGGGGCGGGCGGTTCACCCCTCCACTTT.

This chain connects TRBV5-5 to TRBJ2-1; D might be TRBD2 (5 bases). The germline gives CDR1 SGHKS, CDR2 YYEKEE (reference sequence). V lost 0 bases to trimming and J lost 7 bases, with 11 bases between them. CDR3 length: 14 amino acids. The chain's CDR3 is CASSLGFPGNEQFF. The CDR3 DNA follows: TGTGCCAGCAGCTTGGGGTTCCCGGGGAATGAGCAGTTCTTC.

This sequence joins TRBV28 and TRBJ2-7; D gene unclear. The V and J ends lost 8 bases and 6 bases respectively, with 11 bases between them. Germline lookup yields CDR1 MDHEN and CDR2 SYDVKM. CDR3 length: 11 amino acids. CDR3 coding DNA: TGTGCCAGCGGGTCCTTGTTCGAGCAGTACTTC. Protein product: CASGSLFEQYF.

This rearrangement joins TRBV28 to TRBJ2-1, with D unclear. CDR1 MDHEN and CDR2 SYDVKM come from the germline V gene. The CDR3 sequence is 11 residues long. Trimming removed 4 bases at V and 4 bases at J, with 2 bases between. The chain's CDR3 is CASSSYNEQFF. The CDR3 coding sequence is TGTGCCAGCAGTTCGTACAATGAGCAGTTCTTC.

The J gene is TRBJ1-5, the V gene TRBV19, with no clear D. The germline V and J ends were trimmed by 1 base and 7 bases, with 11 bases remaining between them. Germline CDR1 and CDR2: LNHDA and SQIVND (reference sequence). The CDR3 has 14 residues. The CDR3 is CASSIGWAGQPQHF. CDR3 sequence (DNA): TGTGCCAGTAGTATAGGTTGGGCTGGCCAGCCCCAGCATTTT.